This T cell receptor beta chain was sequenced in a study of blood T cell repertoires in COVID-19. Study-level background: Whether acute or convalescent, the COVID-19 samples came from the United States, Italy and Spain.

Clones were sequenced by immunoSEQ multiplex PCR, and TCRdb holds only the in-frame ones, with some missing. The table has roughly 51,000 clones, about nine tenths seen once; the top ten hold 5.5% to 7.5%. Germline loops: CDR1 SGHDT, CDR2 YYEEEE. Trimming took 1 base from V and 8 from J, leaving 16 bases between them. This CDR3 region has 15 residues. This TCR was recovered from a man aged 45-65 years with active COVID-19. V is TRBV5-6 and J is TRBJ2-1, with D possibly being TRBD1 (5 bases). The source material was peripheral blood. Here the CDR3 reads CASSLSPLDSDEQFF. In nucleotides, the CDR3 is TGTGCCAGCAGCTTGTCCCCTCTAGACAGCGATGAGCAGTTCTTC.